Below, 25 T cell receptor beta chains from the same sample are listed, as sequenced in a study of molecular identifiers for immune sequencing clone quantification. MiXCR, run by TCRdb on the PCR reads, gives a single entry per CDR3 protein. The sample holds over 550,000 distinct CDR3 sequences, roughly 25% seen once. Sequences were obtained from naive CD8+ T cells from blood, with Jurkat cell RNA spiked in. Sample subset: FACS-sorted CD8+CD4-CCR7+CD45RA+ naive T cells. These receptors all stem from a human donor in good health. Some libraries in this study had Jurkat cell RNA spiked in.

This clonotype appeared a few times. The chain combines TRBV10-3 with TRBJ2-1; D perhaps matches TRBD2 (5 bases). The CDR3 has 15 residues. Germline loops: CDR1 ENHRY, CDR2 SYGVKD. Trimming stripped 2 bases from V and 1 base from J, with 9 bases between. The CDR3 protein is CAISEISGSYNEQFF. CDR3 coding DNA: TGTGCCATCAGTGAGATCAGCGGATCCTACAATGAGCAGTTCTTC.

This clonotype came up a few times. This chain connects TRBV4-3 to TRBJ2-2; D call uncertain. CDR1 is LGHNA and CDR2 is YSLEER in the germline V gene. This CDR3 has 16 residues. V shed 0 bases and J shed 6 bases, with 14 bases lying between them. The CDR3 loop reads CASSQDSALLAGELFF. For the CDR3, the DNA is TGCGCCAGCAGCCAAGATTCGGCTCTCTTGGCCGGGGAGCTGTTTTTT.

The chain employs TRBV5-6 and TRBJ1-3; TRBD1 aligns across 7 bases. The CDR3 loop spans 15 amino acids. The V segment lost 1 base and the J segment 5 bases; nucleotides outside the gene matches: 6. The V gene's germline CDR1 is SGHDT and CDR2 YYEEEE. Here the CDR3 DNA reads TGTGCCAGCAGCTTGAAGAGGGGGCTCAGAAACACCATATATTTT. Protein: CASSLKRGLRNTIYF. The full variable domain, in which reference TRBV5-6 and TRBJ1-3 provide the parts outside the CDR3, is DAGVTQSPTHLIKTRGQQVTLRCSPKSGHDTVSWYQQALGQGPQFIFQYYEEEERQRGNFPDRFSGHQFPNYSSELNVNALLLGDSALYLCASSLKRGLRNTIYFGEGSWLTVV.

A word on this clonotype: It may be a read error: a sequence one base away is much more abundant. V usage is TRBV7-9 and J usage is TRBJ2-3; tentatively, D is TRBD2 (5 bases). Germline V gives CDR1 SEHNR, CDR2 FQNEAQ (reference sequence). CDR3 length equals 19 residues. V gave up 4 bases and J gave up 4 bases, with 27 bases separating them. CDR3 DNA sequence: TGTGCCAGCAGCTCCCGACGGGGTTCGGCTACTAGTCGCGCAGATACGCAGTATTTT. It yields the protein CASSSRRGSATSRADTQYF.

The J gene is TRBJ2-7, the V gene TRBV28, with 8 bases fitting TRBD1. The CDR3 covers 16 residues. The junction had 14 bases not matched to a gene; V was cut back by 6 bases and J by 4 bases. Germline-derived CDR1 and CDR2 are MDHEN and SYDVKM. The CDR3 is CASRRYTGTGGYEQYF. Here the CDR3 DNA reads TGTGCCAGCAGGCGCTATACCGGGACAGGAGGTTACGAGCAGTACTTC.

A remark on this clonotype: A clone one base away is much larger, so this may be a read error. The CDR3 bases are TGTGCCTGGAGTCCGGGGGGGGAGCAGTCCTTC. As protein: CAWSPGGEQSF. V usage is TRBV30 and J usage is TRBJ2-7, with 8 bases aligning to TRBD2. The CDR3 consists of 11 residues. Germline V gene sequence: CDR1 GTSNPN, CDR2 SVGIG (reference sequence).

Points on this clonotype: A read error is possible here, since a much larger clone lies one base away. The chain couples TRBV24-1 to TRBJ2-7; 12 positions agree with TRBD2. V gave up 5 bases and J gave up 6 bases; unmatched junction bases: 22. CDR3 length equals 20 residues. CDR1 and CDR2 from the germline V gene are KGHDR and SFDVKD. CDR3 protein: CATSAGAESGTSGPGGEQYF. The CDR3 DNA reads as TGTGCCACCAGTGCGGGAGCTGAATCCGGGACTAGCGGGCCCGGAGGCGAGCAGTACTTC.

J is TRBJ2-2 and V is TRBV30; no reliable D call. The CDR3 is 12 amino acids. V shed 3 bases and J shed 1 base, with 3 bases lying between them. Germline V gene lookup returns CDR1 GTSNPN and CDR2 SVGIG (reference sequence). CDR3 in DNA: TGTGCCTGGAGCAGGAACACCGGGGAGCTGTTTTTT. Its protein product is CAWSRNTGELFF.

Comment on this clonotype: The junction and the germline gene differ at one end; a read error may be behind it. This sequence joins TRBV6-2 or TRBV6-3 and TRBJ2-3; D not certain. The CDR3 sequence is 15 residues long. Germline-derived CDR1 and CDR2 are MNHEY and SVGEGT. The CDR3 spells CASGYSRSSTDTQYF. DNA of the CDR3: TGTGCCAGCGGTTACTCGCGCAGCAGCACAGATACGCAGTATTTT.

Comment on this clonotype: It is unclear where the CDR3 begins or ends on the DNA, so no DNA is shown, and the CDR3 is as TCRdb lists it. This sequence joins TRBV5-1 and TRBJ1-3. Including both end residues, the CDR3 is 17 amino acids long. CDR1 and CDR2 (germline): SGHRS, YFSETQ. The CDR3 region is CASSNSSASELETPYIF.

The table lists this clonotype with many counts. The chain carries TRBV27 and TRBJ2-7, with D unresolved. V lost 6 bases and J 4 bases, leaving 16 bases between the germline ends. In germline, CDR1 is MNHEY, CDR2 SMNVEV (reference sequence). CDR3 length equals 14 residues. The CDR3 region has the DNA TGTGCCAGCAGCACAAGCCCCGGAAGTTACGAGCAGTACTTC. Translation gives CASSTSPGSYEQYF.

The V call is TRBV7-2, the J call TRBJ2-7; D may be TRBD2 (5 bases). The V gene lost 2 bases and the J gene lost 3 bases, with 14 bases spanning the gap. The CDR3 runs 15 residues. Germline CDR1 SGHTA, CDR2 FQGNSA. CDR3 sequence reads: CASSLPPGSFYEQYF. The CDR3 region has the DNA TGTGCCAGCAGCTTACCCCCGGGGTCCTTCTACGAGCAGTACTTC.

This clonotype came up many times. CDR3 sequence (DNA): TGCAGCGCTTTGTGGGCAGGGGAACCCACTGAAGCTTTCTTT. Amino acids: CSALWAGEPTEAFF. The chain joins TRBV29-1 to TRBJ1-1; weak D call: TRBD1 (6 bases). CDR1 and CDR2 (germline): SQVTM, ANQGSEA. V dropped 7 bases and J dropped 4 bases, with 19 bases sitting between them. CDR3 length: 14 amino acids. Supplemented by reference TRBV29-1 and TRBJ1-1, the full variable domain reads SAVISQKPSRDICQRGTSLTIQCQVDSQVTMMFWYRQQPGQSLTLIATANQGSEATYESGFVIDKFPISRPNLTFSTLTVSNMSPEDSSIYLCSALWAGEPTEAFFGQGTRLTVV.

This clonotype was seen more than once but under ten times. The chain has TRBV7-9 and TRBJ2-3; D is unclear. V lost 5 bases, J lost 0 bases, and 9 bases lay in between. This CDR3 has 14 amino acids. Germline V CDR1 and CDR2: SEHNR, FQNEAQ (reference sequence). CDR3 nucleotide sequence: TGTGCCAGCAGCCCCTTGGGAAGCACAGATACGCAGTATTTT. It codes for CASSPLGSTDTQYF.

Many counts were recorded for this clonotype. The rearrangement joins TRBV15 to TRBJ2-3, with 9 bases fitting TRBD1. Germline assignment: CDR1 LNHNV and CDR2 YYDKDF (reference sequence). Trimming cost V 7 bases and J 3 bases; bases outside gene matches: 8. The CDR3 totals 15 residues. The CDR3 coding sequence is TGTGCCACCACCCTCCGGGACAGGGCGACAGATACGCAGTATTTT. It specifies CATTLRDRATDTQYF.

Only a few counts were recorded for this clonotype. This chain uses TRBV9 with TRBJ2-1; tentatively, D is TRBD1 (5 bases). Trimming shortened V by 3 bases and J by 4 bases, and 11 bases separated the two germline ends. This CDR3 is 14 amino acids long. From germline, CDR1 is SGDLS and CDR2 YYNGEE. CDR3: CASSAGHEYNEQFF. The CDR3 DNA sequence: TGTGCCAGCAGCGCCGGACATGAATACAATGAGCAGTTCTTC.

In its sample, this clonotype was seen many times. V and J are TRBV4-1 and TRBJ1-1; D unresolved. Germline V gene lookup returns CDR1 MGHRA and CDR2 YSYEKL. The CDR3 sequence is 13 residues long. V lost 1 base to trimming and J lost 4 bases, with 7 bases between them. CDR3 DNA: TGCGCCAGCAGCCAAGCAGAGGGCACTGAAGCTTTCTTT. This gives the protein CASSQAEGTEAFF.

Concerning this clonotype itself: Being one base from a much bigger clone, this may be a read error. The V gene is TRBV6-5, the J gene TRBJ2-5; 10 nucleotides match TRBD2. CDR3 length: 14 residues. Germline CDR1 reads MNHEY; CDR2 reads SVGAGI. DNA of the CDR3: TGTGCCGGCAGCCCGGGACTAGCGTCCGAGACCCAGTACTTC. It codes for CAGSPGLASETQYF.

This clonotype occurred many times. The chain joins TRBV6-5 to TRBJ1-1, with 8 bases that match TRBD1. The CDR3 totals 14 residues. Germline CDR1 MNHEY, CDR2 SVGAGI. The J segment lost 3 bases and the V segment lost 5 bases, leaving 5 bases of the junction unmatched. CDR3: CASSRQGSHTEAFF. The DNA for the CDR3 is TGTGCCAGCAGTCGACAGGGGTCCCACACTGAAGCTTTCTTT.

This clonotype was observed once. This rearrangement joins TRBV27 to TRBJ2-3; TRBD1 matches at 9 bases. The CDR3 is made up of 15 amino acids. With 3 bases clipped from V and 4 bases from J, the junction kept 5 bases outside the gene matches. Germline V lookup: CDR1 MNHEY, CDR2 SMNVEV (reference sequence). The CDR3 sequence is CASSFQGTGSDTQYF. The CDR3 nucleotides read TGTGCCAGCAGTTTCCAAGGGACAGGGTCAGATACGCAGTATTTT.

Of note for this clonotype: A much larger clone lies a single base off, so this may be a read error. The chain recombines TRBV19 with TRBJ1-3, with 7 bases aligning to TRBD1. CDR1 LNHDA and CDR2 SQIVND come from the germline V gene (reference sequence). The CDR3 consists of 21 residues. In nucleotides, the CDR3 is TGTGCCAGTAGTATTGGATACCGGGACAGTGGTACTTCGAGCTCTGGAAACACCATACATTTT. Residues: CASSIGYRDSGTSSSGNTIHF.

This clonotype has a handful of counts. V and J are TRBV24-1 and TRBJ2-7; perhaps TRBD2 as D (5 bases). V was trimmed by 6 bases and J by 2 bases, leaving 13 bases between them. The CDR3 length is 14 residues. CDR1 is KGHDR, CDR2 SFDVKD, per germline. CDR3 loop: CATSSRRRTYEQYF. The CDR3, as DNA: TGTGCCACCAGTTCGCGCAGGAGGACCTACGAGCAGTACTTC.

About this clonotype: This could be a read error, since a much larger clone is one nucleotide away. It is likely a read error, because the conserved phenylalanine at the end of the CDR3 is missing. V is TRBV7-9 and J is TRBJ1-2; D unclear. V lost 5 bases and J lost 4, with 2 bases in between. The germline V gene has CDR1 SEHNR and CDR2 FQNEAQ (reference sequence). This CDR3 comprises 10 residues. CDR3 sequence reads: CASSVYGYTI. The DNA of the CDR3 is TGTGCCAGCAGCGTCTATGGCTACACCATC.

The V gene is TRBV3-1, the J gene TRBJ1-6, with D perhaps TRBD1 (5 bases). The CDR3 runs to 18 residues. Germline V gene data show CDR1 as LGHDT and CDR2 as YNNKEL (reference sequence). V was clipped by 1 base and J by 0 bases, with 13 bases between them. The CDR3 coding sequence is TGTGCCAGCAGCCAAGTGACAGATCTCAGCTCCTATAATTCACCCCTCCACTTT. It specifies CASSQVTDLSSYNSPLHF. Supplemented by reference TRBV3-1 and TRBJ1-6, the full variable domain reads DTAVSQTPKYLVTQMGNDKSIKCEQNLGHDTMYWYKQDSKKFLKIMFSYNNKELIINETVPNRFSPKSPDKAHLNLHINSLELGDSAVYFCASSQVTDLSSYNSPLHFGNGTRLTVT.

This clonotype showed up just a few times. The chain links TRBV27 to TRBJ2-6, with 9 positions matching TRBD1. Germline V gene lookup returns CDR1 MNHEY and CDR2 SMNVEV (reference sequence). The CDR3 spans 18 residues. V lost 6 bases to trimming and J lost 3 bases; unmatched junction nucleotides: 12. The CDR3 is CASRSALTGGGGANVLTF. The DNA of the CDR3 is TGTGCCAGCAGGTCTGCGCTCACAGGGGGCGGTGGGGCCAACGTCCTGACTTTC.